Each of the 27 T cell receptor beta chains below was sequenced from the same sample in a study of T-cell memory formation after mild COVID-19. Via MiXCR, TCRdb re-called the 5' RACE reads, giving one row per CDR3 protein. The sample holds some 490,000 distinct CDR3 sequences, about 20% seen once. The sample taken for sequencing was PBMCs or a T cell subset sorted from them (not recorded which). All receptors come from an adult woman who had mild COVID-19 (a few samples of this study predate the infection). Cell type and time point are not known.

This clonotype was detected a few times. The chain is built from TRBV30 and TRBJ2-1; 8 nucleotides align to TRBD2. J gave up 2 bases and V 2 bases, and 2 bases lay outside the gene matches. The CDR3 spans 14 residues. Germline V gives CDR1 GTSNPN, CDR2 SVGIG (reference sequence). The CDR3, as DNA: TGTGCCTGGAGTATACTAGCGGCCTACAATGAGCAGTTCTTC. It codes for CAWSILAAYNEQFF. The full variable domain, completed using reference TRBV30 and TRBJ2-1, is SQTIHQWPATLVQPVGSPLSLECTVEGTSNPNLYWYRQAAGRGLQLLFYSVGIGQISSEVPQNLSASRPQDRQFILSSKKLLLSDSGFYLCAWSILAAYNEQFFGPGTRLTVL.

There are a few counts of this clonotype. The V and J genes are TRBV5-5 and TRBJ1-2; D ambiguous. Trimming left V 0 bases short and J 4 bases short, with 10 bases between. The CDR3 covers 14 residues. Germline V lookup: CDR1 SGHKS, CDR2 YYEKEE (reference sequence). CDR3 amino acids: CASSLGPEGYGYTF. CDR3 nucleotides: TGTGCCAGCAGCTTGGGGCCGGAGGGCTATGGCTACACCTTC.

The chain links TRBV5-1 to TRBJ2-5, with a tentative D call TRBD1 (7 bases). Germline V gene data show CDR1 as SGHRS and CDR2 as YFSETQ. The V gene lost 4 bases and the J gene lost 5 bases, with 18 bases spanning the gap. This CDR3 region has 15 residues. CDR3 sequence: CASSRGTALGETQYF. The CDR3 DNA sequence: TGCGCCAGCAGCCGGGGGACAGCCTTGGGTGAGACCCAGTACTTC.

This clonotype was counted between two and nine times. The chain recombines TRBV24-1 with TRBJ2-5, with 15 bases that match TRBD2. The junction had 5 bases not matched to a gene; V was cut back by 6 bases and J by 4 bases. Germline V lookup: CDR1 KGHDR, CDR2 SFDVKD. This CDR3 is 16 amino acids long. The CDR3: CATSSGTSGGLETQYF. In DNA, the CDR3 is TGTGCCACCAGTTCCGGGACTAGCGGGGGGTTAGAGACCCAGTACTTC.

Here the CDR3 DNA reads TGCGCCAGCAGCCCAAATGGGGATACGCAGTATTTT. It encodes CASSPNGDTQYF. The rearrangement links TRBV4-1 to TRBJ2-3; no reliable D call. Trimming shortened V by 4 bases and J by 6 bases, and 8 bases separated the two germline ends. This CDR3 region has 12 residues. Germline-derived CDR1 and CDR2 are MGHRA and YSYEKL.

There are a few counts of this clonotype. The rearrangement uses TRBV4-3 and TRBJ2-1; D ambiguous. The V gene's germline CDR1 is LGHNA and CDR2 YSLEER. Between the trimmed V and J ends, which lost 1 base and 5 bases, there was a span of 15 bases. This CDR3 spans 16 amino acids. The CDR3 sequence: CASSQARVSSNNEQFF. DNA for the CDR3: TGCGCCAGCAGCCAAGCCCGGGTTTCGTCCAACAATGAGCAGTTCTTC.

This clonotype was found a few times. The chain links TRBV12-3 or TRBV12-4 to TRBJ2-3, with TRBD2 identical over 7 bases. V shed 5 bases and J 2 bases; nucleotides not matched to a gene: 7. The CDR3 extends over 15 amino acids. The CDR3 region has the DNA TGTGCCAGCAGTGTACTAGCGTTAAACACAGATACGCAGTATTTT. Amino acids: CASSVLALNTDTQYF.

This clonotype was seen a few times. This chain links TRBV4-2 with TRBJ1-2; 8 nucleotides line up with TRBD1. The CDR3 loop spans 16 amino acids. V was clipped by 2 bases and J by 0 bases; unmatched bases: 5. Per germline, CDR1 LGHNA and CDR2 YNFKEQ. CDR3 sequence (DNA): TGTGCCAGCAGCCAACAAGGGACAGGTTCTAACTATGGCTACACCTTC. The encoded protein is CASSQQGTGSNYGYTF.

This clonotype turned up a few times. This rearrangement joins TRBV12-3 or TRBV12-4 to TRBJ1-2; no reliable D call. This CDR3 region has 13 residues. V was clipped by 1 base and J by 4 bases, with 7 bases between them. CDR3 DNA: TGTGCCAGCAGTTTAGGACGGACCTATGGCTACACCTTC. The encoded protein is CASSLGRTYGYTF.

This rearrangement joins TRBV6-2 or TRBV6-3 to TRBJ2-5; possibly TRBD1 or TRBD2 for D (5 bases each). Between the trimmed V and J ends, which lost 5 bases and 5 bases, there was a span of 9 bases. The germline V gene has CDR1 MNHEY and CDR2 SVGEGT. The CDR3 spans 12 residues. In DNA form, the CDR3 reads TGTGCCAGCAGTCACTGGGGGGAGACCCAGTACTTC. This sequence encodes CASSHWGETQYF.

CDR3 DNA: TGCAGTGCTAGAGTTACAGGGGGACCCGGGGAGCTGTTTTTT. It translates to CSARVTGGPGELFF. The chain couples TRBV20-1 to TRBJ2-2; 8 nucleotides match TRBD1. This CDR3 comprises 14 residues. Germline-derived CDR1 and CDR2 are DFQATT and SNEGSKA (reference sequence). With V trimmed by 1 base and J by 6 bases, 4 bases remained unmatched.

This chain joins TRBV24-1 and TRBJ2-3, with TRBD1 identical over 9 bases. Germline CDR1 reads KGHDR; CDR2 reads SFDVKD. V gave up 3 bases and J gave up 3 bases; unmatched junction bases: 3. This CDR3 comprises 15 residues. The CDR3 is CATSDMGQGTDTQYF. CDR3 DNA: TGTGCCACCAGTGATATGGGACAGGGTACAGATACGCAGTATTTT.

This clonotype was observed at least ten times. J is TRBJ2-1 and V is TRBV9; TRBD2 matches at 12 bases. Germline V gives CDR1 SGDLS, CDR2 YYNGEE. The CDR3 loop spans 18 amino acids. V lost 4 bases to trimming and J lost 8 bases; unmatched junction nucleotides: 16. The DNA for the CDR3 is TGTGCCAGCAGCCCGCGGTGGCTAGCGGGGGGGCCGAAGGATGAGCAGTTCTTC. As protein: CASSPRWLAGGPKDEQFF. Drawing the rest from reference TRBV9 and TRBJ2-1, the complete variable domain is DSGVTQTPKHLITATGQRVTLRCSPRSGDLSVYWYQQSLDQGLQFLIQYYNGEERAKGNILERFSAQQFPDLHSELNLSSLELGDSALYFCASSPRWLAGGPKDEQFFGPGTRLTVL.

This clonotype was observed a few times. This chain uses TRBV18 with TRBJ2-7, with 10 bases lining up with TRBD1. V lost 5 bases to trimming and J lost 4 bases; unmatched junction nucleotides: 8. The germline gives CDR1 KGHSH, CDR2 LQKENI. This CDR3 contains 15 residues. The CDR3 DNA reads TGTGCCAGCTCAGAGGCGACAGGGGGCGTTTACGAGCAGTACTTC. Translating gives CASSEATGGVYEQYF.

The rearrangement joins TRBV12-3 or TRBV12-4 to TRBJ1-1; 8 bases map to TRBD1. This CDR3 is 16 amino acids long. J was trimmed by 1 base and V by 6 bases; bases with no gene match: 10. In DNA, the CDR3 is TGTGCCAGCAGGGATTCCTACAGGGGGAAGAACACTGAAGCTTTCTTT. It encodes CASRDSYRGKNTEAFF.

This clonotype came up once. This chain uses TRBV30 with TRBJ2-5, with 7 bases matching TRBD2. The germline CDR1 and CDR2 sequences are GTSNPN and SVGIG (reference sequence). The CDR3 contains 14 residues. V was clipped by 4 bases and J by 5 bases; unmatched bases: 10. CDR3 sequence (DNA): TGTGCCTGGAATGTGGGAGGGCCCGGGGAGACCCAGTACTTC. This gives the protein CAWNVGGPGETQYF.

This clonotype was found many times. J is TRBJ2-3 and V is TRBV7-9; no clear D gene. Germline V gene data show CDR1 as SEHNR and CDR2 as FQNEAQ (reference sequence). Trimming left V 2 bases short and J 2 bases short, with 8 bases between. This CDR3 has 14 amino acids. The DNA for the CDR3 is TGTGCCAGCAGCTTATCGCCTGCCACAGATACGCAGTATTTT. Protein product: CASSLSPATDTQYF.

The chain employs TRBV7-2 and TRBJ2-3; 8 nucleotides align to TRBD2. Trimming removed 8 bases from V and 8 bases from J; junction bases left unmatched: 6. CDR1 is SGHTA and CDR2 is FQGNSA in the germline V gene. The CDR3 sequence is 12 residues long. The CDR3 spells CASGKTSATQYF. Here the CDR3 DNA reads TGTGCCAGCGGCAAGACTAGCGCTACGCAGTATTTT. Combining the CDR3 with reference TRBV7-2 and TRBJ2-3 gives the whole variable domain GAGVSQSPSNKVTEKGKDVELRCDPISGHTALYWYRQSLGQGLEFLIYFQGNSAPDKSGLPSDRFSAERTGGSVSTLTIQRTQQEDSAVYLCASGKTSATQYFGPGTRLTVL.

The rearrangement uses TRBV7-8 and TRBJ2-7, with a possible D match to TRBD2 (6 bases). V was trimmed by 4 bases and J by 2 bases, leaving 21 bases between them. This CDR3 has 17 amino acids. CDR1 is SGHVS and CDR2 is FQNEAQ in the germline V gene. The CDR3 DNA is TGTGCCAGCAGCTCCCCGGTTGGCGCGGGGCTTCCCTACGAGCAGTACTTC. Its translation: CASSSPVGAGLPYEQYF.

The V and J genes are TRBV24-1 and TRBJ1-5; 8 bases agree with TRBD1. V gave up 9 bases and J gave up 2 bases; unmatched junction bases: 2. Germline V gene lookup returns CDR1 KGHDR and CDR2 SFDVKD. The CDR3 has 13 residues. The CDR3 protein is CATSTGGNQPQHF. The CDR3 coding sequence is TGTGCCACCTCGACAGGGGGCAATCAGCCCCAGCATTTT.

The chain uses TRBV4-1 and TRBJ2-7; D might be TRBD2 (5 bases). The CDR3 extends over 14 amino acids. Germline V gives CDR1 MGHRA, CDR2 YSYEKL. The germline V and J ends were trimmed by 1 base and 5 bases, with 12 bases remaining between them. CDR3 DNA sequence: TGCGCCAGCAGCCAAGCGGGGTACGCCGACGAGCAGTACTTC. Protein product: CASSQAGYADEQYF.

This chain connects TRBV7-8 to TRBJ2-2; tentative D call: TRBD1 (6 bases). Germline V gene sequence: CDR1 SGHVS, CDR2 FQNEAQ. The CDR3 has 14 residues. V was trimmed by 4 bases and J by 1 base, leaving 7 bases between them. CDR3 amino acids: CASSSTGNTGELFF. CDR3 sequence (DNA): TGTGCCAGCAGCTCGACAGGGAACACCGGGGAGCTGTTTTTT.

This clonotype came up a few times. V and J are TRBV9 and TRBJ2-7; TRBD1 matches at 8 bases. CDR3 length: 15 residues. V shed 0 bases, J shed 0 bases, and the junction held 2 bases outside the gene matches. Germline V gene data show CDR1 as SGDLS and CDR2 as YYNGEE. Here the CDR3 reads CASSVDGTGSYEQYF. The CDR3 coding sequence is TGTGCCAGCAGCGTAGATGGGACAGGCTCCTACGAGCAGTACTTC.

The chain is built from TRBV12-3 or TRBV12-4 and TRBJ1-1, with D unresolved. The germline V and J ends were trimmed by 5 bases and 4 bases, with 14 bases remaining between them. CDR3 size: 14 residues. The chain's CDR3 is CASSPRIGSTEAFF. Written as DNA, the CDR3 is TGTGCCAGCAGTCCTCGTATTGGGTCCACTGAAGCTTTCTTT.

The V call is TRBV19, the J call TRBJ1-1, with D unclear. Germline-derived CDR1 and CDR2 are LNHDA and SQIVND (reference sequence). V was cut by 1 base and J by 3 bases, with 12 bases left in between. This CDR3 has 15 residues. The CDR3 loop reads CASSIGHASDTEAFF. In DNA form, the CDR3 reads TGTGCCAGTAGTATAGGGCACGCGTCTGACACTGAAGCTTTCTTT.

The CDR3 loop reads CASSSTWTGGNSPLHF. DNA for the CDR3: TGTGCCAGCAGTTCCACATGGACAGGGGGCAATTCACCCCTCCACTTT. The chain links TRBV6-6 to TRBJ1-6, with TRBD1 matching over 11 bases. V was clipped by 4 bases and J by 7 bases; unmatched bases: 6. The CDR3 is 16 residues long. The germline gives CDR1 MNHNY, CDR2 SVGAGI (reference sequence).

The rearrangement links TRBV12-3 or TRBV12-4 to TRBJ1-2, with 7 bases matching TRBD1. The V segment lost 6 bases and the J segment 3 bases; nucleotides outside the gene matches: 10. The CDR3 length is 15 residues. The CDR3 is CASSPHSDRHYGYTF. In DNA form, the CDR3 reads TGTGCCAGCAGCCCCCACTCGGACAGGCACTATGGCTACACCTTC.